Below, one T cell receptor (beta chain) is given with its context. Antigen unknown. Assay: immunoSEQ multiplex PCR; the TCRdb copy retains only in-frame clones and omits some. The sample shows over 95,000 clones, approximately 74% of them seen only once. The data were taken from a study of radiotherapy plus CTLA-4 blockade in lung cancer. Study in general: Objective responses were recorded in 15% to 20% of patients, with disease control recorded in roughly 31%.

Germline V gene lookup returns CDR1 MNHEY and CDR2 SMNVEV (reference sequence). Trimming removed 4 bases at V and 5 bases at J, with 6 bases between. CDR3 size: 13 residues. Findings and caveats of the study: Researchers report tumor-derived TCR clones expanding in blood after radiotherapy plus ipilimumab.

The chain is built from TRBV27 and TRBJ1-6; a possible D gene is TRBD1 (5 bases). The material was peripheral blood, obtained from a patient treated with radiotherapy plus ipilimumab. This receptor was taken from a human donor with non-small cell lung cancer who had a partial response to radiotherapy plus ipilimumab. Some clones in this sample may be carry-over from other donors' samples. This CDR3 is CASSYRNNSPLHF. CDR3 in DNA: TGTGCCAGCAGTTACAGGAATAATTCACCCCTCCACTTT.